This T cell receptor beta chain was recorded in a study of T cells after yellow fever vaccination. Notes on the study in general: Reappearance after the booster was seen for most primary-vaccination clones, at 96% CD4 and 88% CD8. Abundant bulk-derived clonotypes could contaminate FACS-sorted repertoires.

Template switching with 5'RACE generated the TCR cDNA and added a universal primer site and UMIs. TCRdb used MiXCR to reprocess the 5' RACE reads, holding one entry per CDR3 protein. The table lists some 600,000 distinct CDR3 sequences, around a sixth of them singletons. Remarks on this clonotype: Its antigen is as yet unknown.

Germline trimming cut 5 bases from V and 7 bases from J; bases unmatched to any gene: 11. The CDR3 spans 15 residues. Germline loops: CDR1 SGHTA, CDR2 FQGNSA. The receptor was isolated from a man aged 18-30 years who received the YFV17D yellow fever vaccine. The sample was PBMCs, taken 5 to 6 days after the first yellow fever vaccination. The V and J genes are TRBV7-2 and TRBJ1-5; 7 positions agree with TRBD1. CDR3 DNA: TGTGCCAGCAGCCGGACAGGATGGGAAGGACAGCCCCAGCATTTT. Its protein product is CASSRTGWEGQPQHF.